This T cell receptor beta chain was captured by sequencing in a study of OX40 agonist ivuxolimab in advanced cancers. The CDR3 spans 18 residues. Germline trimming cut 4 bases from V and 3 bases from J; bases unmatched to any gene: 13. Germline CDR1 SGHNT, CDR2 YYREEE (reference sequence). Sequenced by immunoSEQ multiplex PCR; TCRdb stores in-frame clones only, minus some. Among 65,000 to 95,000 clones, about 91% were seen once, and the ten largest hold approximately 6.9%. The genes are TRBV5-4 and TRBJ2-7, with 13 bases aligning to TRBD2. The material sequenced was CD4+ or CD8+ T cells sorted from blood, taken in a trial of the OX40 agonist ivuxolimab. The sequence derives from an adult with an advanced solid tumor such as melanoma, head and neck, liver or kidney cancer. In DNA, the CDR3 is TGTGCCAGCAGCCTTCCCGGACTAGCGGGAGAGGGGGGCTACGAGCAGTACTTC. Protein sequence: CASSLPGLAGEGGYEQYF. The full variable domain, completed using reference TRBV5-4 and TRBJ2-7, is ETGVTQSPTHLIKTRGQQVTLRCSSQSGHNTVSWYQQALGQGPQFIFQYYREEENGRGNFPPRFSGLQFPNYSSELNVNALELDDSALYLCASSLPGLAGEGGYEQYFGPGTRLTVT.